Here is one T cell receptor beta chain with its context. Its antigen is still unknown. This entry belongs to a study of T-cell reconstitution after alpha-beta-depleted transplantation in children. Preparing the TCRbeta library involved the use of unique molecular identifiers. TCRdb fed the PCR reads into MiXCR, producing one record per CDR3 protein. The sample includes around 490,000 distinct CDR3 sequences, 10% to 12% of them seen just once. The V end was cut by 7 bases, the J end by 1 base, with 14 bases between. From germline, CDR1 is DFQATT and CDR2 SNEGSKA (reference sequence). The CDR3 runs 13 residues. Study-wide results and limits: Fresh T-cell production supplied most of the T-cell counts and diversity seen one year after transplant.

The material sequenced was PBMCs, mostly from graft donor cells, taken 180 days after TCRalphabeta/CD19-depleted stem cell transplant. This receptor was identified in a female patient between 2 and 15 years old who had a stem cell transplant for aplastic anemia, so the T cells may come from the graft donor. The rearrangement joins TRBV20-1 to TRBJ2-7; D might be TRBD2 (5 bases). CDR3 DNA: TGCAGTGGCCTGGGAGCGTGGTCCTACGAGCAGTACTTC. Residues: CSGLGAWSYEQYF.